This record looks at one T cell receptor beta chain sequence and its context. Germline CDR1 and CDR2: SGHTS and YDEGEE. Trimming cost V 0 bases and J 10 bases, with 17 bases left between them. CDR3 length: 15 residues. The sample originates from a study of T cell responses to AZD1222 COVID-19 vaccine. TCRdb keeps only in-frame clones here, not all; method: immunoSEQ multiplex PCR. The sample contains more than 120,000 clones, about 90% of which appear only once. The chain couples TRBV5-8 to TRBJ2-1; no clear D gene. This sequence was found in an adult who received the AZD1222 COVID-19 vaccine. Sample: peripheral blood, taken 28 days after the second AZD1222 dose. CDR3 residues: CASSLGGSFYGEQFF. DNA for the CDR3: TGTGCCAGCAGCTTGGGGGGATCTTTTTACGGGGAGCAGTTCTTC.